Below, one T cell receptor beta chain is given with its context. What it recognizes is unknown. The sample comes from a study of cytotoxic CD8 clonotypes in ibrutinib-treated CLL. Study conclusions and caveats: Starting clonality was above that of age-matched healthy donors and tracked circulating CD8+ T-cell counts.

Produced via immunoSEQ multiplex PCR; TCRdb's table is partial and in-frame only. The table has about 200,000 clones, around 70% seen once. This CDR3 has 15 amino acids. The junction had 10 bases not matched to a gene; V was cut back by 7 bases and J by 2 bases. The V gene's germline CDR1 is SNHLY and CDR2 FYNNEI. The chain has TRBV2 and TRBJ1-2; the match to TRBD1 covers 7 bases. Source: PBMCs, taken after 24 months of ibrutinib treatment. The source is a human donor with chronic lymphocytic leukemia. The CDR3 protein is CASKVRGQANYGYTF. As DNA, the CDR3 is TGTGCCAGCAAAGTAAGAGGACAGGCCAACTATGGCTACACCTTC. The entire variable domain, with the rest obtained from reference TRBV2 and TRBJ1-2, is as follows: EPEVTQTPSHQVTQMGQEVILRCVPISNHLYFYWYRQILGQKVEFLVSFYNNEISEKSEIFDDQFSVERPDGSNFTLKIRSTKLEDSAMYFCASKVRGQANYGYTFGSGTRLTVV.